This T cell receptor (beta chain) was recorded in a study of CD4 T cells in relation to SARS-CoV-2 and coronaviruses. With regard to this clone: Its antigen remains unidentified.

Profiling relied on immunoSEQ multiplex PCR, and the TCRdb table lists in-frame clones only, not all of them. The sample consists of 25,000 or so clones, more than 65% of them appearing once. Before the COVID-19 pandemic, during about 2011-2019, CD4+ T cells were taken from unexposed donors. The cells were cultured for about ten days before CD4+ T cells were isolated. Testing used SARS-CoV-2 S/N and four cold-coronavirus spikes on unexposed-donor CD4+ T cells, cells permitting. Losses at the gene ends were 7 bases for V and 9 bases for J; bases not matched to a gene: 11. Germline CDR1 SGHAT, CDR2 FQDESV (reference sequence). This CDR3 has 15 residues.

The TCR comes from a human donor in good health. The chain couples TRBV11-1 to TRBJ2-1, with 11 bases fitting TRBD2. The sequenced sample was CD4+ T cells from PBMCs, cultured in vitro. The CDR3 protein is CASTETSGSLGEQFF. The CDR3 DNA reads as TGTGCCAGCACCGAAACTAGCGGGAGTTTGGGTGAGCAGTTCTTC.